The 9 T cell receptor beta chains below were found in one sample sequenced in a study of Graves' ophthalmopathy and Graves' hyperthyroidism. The study amplified TCR beta CDR3 regions using RNA transcripts. First-round RT-PCR employed HTBI primers, with a second-round multiplex PCR after it. Via MiXCR, TCRdb re-called the multiplex PCR reads, giving one row per CDR3 protein. The repertoire has 1 million to 1.3 million distinct CDR3 sequences, about two fifths of them found once; the top ten carry approximately 12%. The sample was peripheral blood or thyroid tissue (not recorded which). All receptors come from an adult man with Graves' hyperthyroidism.

Ten or more counts support this clonotype. The chain couples TRBV6-4 to TRBJ2-2; unclear D gene. CDR1 and CDR2 (germline): MRHNA, SNTAGT. Trimming left V 8 bases short and J 0 bases short, with 7 bases between. The CDR3 is 13 residues long. The DNA of the CDR3 is TGTGCCAGCGGCGCCTCGAACACCGGGGAGCTGTTTTTT. It codes for CASGASNTGELFF.

Comments on this clonotype: This clone may be a read error of a much larger clone one base away. As DNA, the CDR3 is TGTGCCAGCCTAAGGACCGGGAAAACCGGGGAGCTGTTTTTT. This gives the protein CASLRTGKTGELFF. The J gene is TRBJ2-2, the V gene TRBV25-1; D possibly corresponds to TRBD2 (5 bases). Germline V gives CDR1 MGHDK, CDR2 SYGVNS. Trimming took off 8 bases at V and 5 bases at J, with 15 bases between the two ends. CDR3 length: 14 residues.

This clonotype was seen a handful of times. This chain links TRBV19 with TRBJ2-7; 9 positions agree with TRBD2. With 9 bases clipped from V and 4 bases from J, the junction kept 10 bases outside the gene matches. This CDR3 comprises 14 residues. The germline gives CDR1 LNHDA, CDR2 SQIVND (reference sequence). CDR3 residues: CASLVSSGIYEQYF. DNA of the CDR3: TGTGCCAGCTTAGTATCTAGCGGGATTTACGAGCAGTACTTC.

This clonotype has ten or more counts. The chain employs TRBV7-9 and TRBJ2-5; perhaps TRBD1 as D (5 bases). The germline CDR1 and CDR2 sequences are SEHNR and FQNEAQ (reference sequence). Trimming stripped 3 bases from V and 7 bases from J, with 15 bases between. CDR3 length equals 14 residues. The CDR3 region is CASSFPRDLGTQYF. The CDR3 nucleotides read TGTGCCAGCAGCTTCCCCAGGGATCTGGGGACCCAGTACTTC.

Only a few counts were recorded for this clonotype. The junction and the germline gene differ at one end; a read error may be behind it. V is TRBV7-2 and J is TRBJ1-6; D is possibly TRBD1 (6 bases). The CDR3 is 15 residues long. Looked up from germline, CDR1 is SGHTA and CDR2 is FQGNSA. The CDR3 reads CASSQVTGVNSPLHF. Written as DNA, the CDR3 is TGCGCCAGCAGCCAAGTGACAGGAGTTAATTCACCCCTCCACTTT.

This clonotype has a count of ten or more. The chain carries TRBV19 and TRBJ1-1, with 9 positions matching TRBD1. Per germline, CDR1 LNHDA and CDR2 SQIVND (reference sequence). Trimming took 7 bases from V and 0 from J; bases not matched to a gene: 6. The CDR3 totals 15 residues. The CDR3 protein is CASTRGTGMNTEAFF. The CDR3 nucleotides read TGTGCCAGTACCCGAGGGACAGGGATGAACACTGAAGCTTTCTTT.

V is TRBV20-1 and J is TRBJ2-2, with TRBD1 matching over 11 bases. With 0 bases clipped from V and 5 bases from J, the junction kept 5 bases outside the gene matches. Germline V CDR1 and CDR2: DFQATT, SNEGSKA (reference sequence). The CDR3 is made up of 16 amino acids. This chain's CDR3 is CSARDRTGGFTGELFF. CDR3 in DNA: TGCAGTGCTAGAGATAGGACAGGGGGCTTTACCGGGGAGCTGTTTTTT.

This clonotype has a count of ten or more. The rearrangement joins TRBV7-9 to TRBJ2-7; D perhaps matches TRBD1 (6 bases). This CDR3 comprises 15 residues. Germline assignment: CDR1 SEHNR and CDR2 FQNEAQ (reference sequence). Trimming took 1 base from V and 2 from J, leaving 12 bases between them. Here the CDR3 DNA reads TGTGCCAGCAGCTTAGTTGTTGGGGGCGCCTACGAGCAGTACTTC. It yields the protein CASSLVVGGAYEQYF. The entire variable domain, with the rest obtained from reference TRBV7-9 and TRBJ2-7, is as follows: DTGVSQNPRHKITKRGQNVTFRCDPISEHNRLYWYRQTLGQGPEFLTYFQNEAQLEKSRLLSDRFSAERPKGSFSTLEIQRTEQGDSAMYLCASSLVVGGAYEQYFGPGTRLTVT.

This sequence joins TRBV15 and TRBJ2-7, with 7 positions matching TRBD1. There are 16 residues in the CDR3. After removal of 0 bases from V and 2 bases from J, the junction contained 7 bases not matched to a gene. Per germline, CDR1 LNHNV and CDR2 YYDKDF (reference sequence). CDR3 sequence reads: CATSRDRQGTPYEQYF. The CDR3 DNA reads as TGTGCCACCAGCAGAGACAGACAGGGTACACCCTACGAGCAGTACTTC.